The 3 T cell receptor beta chains given below trace back to one sample, sequenced in a study of blood T cell repertoires in COVID-19. Some clones are missing from TCRdb's copy, which holds only in-frame ones; the method was immunoSEQ multiplex PCR. The table lists around 150,000 clones, around 87% of them singletons. Source material: peripheral blood. Receptors originate from a woman aged 40-49 years with acute or convalescent COVID-19.

V gene TRBV7-8 combines with J gene TRBJ2-7; 7 bases map to TRBD2. Germline trimming cut 5 bases from V and 2 bases from J; bases unmatched to any gene: 6. From germline, CDR1 is SGHVS and CDR2 FQNEAQ. This CDR3 spans 14 amino acids. In nucleotides, the CDR3 is TGTGCCAGCAGCCGAGCGGGGCCTCCCTACGAGCAGTACTTC. It encodes CASSRAGPPYEQYF. Complete variable domain (other parts from reference TRBV7-8 and TRBJ2-7): GAGVSQSPRYKVAKRGQDVALRCDPISGHVSLFWYQQALGQGPEFLTYFQNEAQLDKSGLPSDRFFAERPEGSVSTLKIQRTQQEDSAVYLCASSRAGPPYEQYFGPGTRLTVT.

The CDR3: CASSPLGNTGELFF. CDR3 DNA: TGTGCCAGCAGCCCCCTAGGAAACACCGGGGAGCTGTTTTTT. J is TRBJ2-2 and V is TRBV7-2; D not certain. This CDR3 region has 14 residues. The germline V gene has CDR1 SGHTA and CDR2 FQGNSA. Trimming left V 5 bases short and J 2 bases short, with 9 bases between.

This clone was seen a single time. The chain is built from TRBV10-3 and TRBJ2-4, with D unclear. CDR3 length: 12 residues. CDR1 ENHRY and CDR2 SYGVKD come from the germline V gene. Trimming cost V 2 bases and J 8 bases, with 7 bases left between them. The CDR3 protein is CAISENRDIQYF. CDR3 bases: TGTGCCATCAGTGAGAACCGCGACATTCAGTACTTC.